This entry lists 27 T cell receptor beta chains sequenced from one sample in a study of early T cells in non-severe SARS-CoV-2 infection (dated by TCRdb to about 2021). Receptor amplification or capture employed 5' RACE. Sequencer: NextSeq 500. The public reads were reprocessed in TCRdb via fastp at Q25 and MiXCR, keeping in-frame beta chains. Entries are consolidated by CDR3 protein sequence, retaining the most common genes and DNA. This sample is represented by about 98,000 distinct CDR3 sequences; approximately 11% of them were singletons. The ten biggest clones cover around 5% of the sample. The source material was whole blood. These receptors were obtained from an adult who was a healthcare worker with PCR-confirmed SARS-CoV-2 infection or an uninfected control (not recorded which).

The chain carries TRBV7-2 and TRBJ1-1; no reliable D call. V was pared by 5 bases and J by 4 bases, with 14 bases between. CDR3 size: 14 residues. Germline CDR1 SGHTA, CDR2 FQGNSA. CDR3 sequence (DNA): TGTGCCAGCAGCCCTATAAAAATTAGCACTGAAGCTTTCTTT. Amino acid sequence: CASSPIKISTEAFF.

This clonotype was counted many times. J is TRBJ1-6 and V is TRBV5-1; TRBD1 agrees at 8 bases. The CDR3 consists of 13 residues. Germline loops: CDR1 SGHRS, CDR2 YFSETQ. V lost 6 bases, J lost 10 bases, and 6 bases stayed unmatched. The CDR3 protein is CASTDTGGSPLHF. CDR3 bases: TGCGCCAGCACGGATACAGGGGGATCACCCCTCCACTTT.

The chain recombines TRBV5-1 with TRBJ1-2; D remains unclear. Germline CDR1 is SGHRS and CDR2 is YFSETQ. The CDR3 runs to 15 residues. V shed 4 bases and J shed 6 bases, with 19 bases lying between them. CDR3 residues: CASSRYRTDDDGYTF. CDR3 DNA sequence: TGCGCCAGCAGCAGATACCGGACCGACGATGATGGCTACACCTTC.

In this sample, this clonotype turned up many times. Because it lacks the conserved phenylalanine or tryptophan at the end, this CDR3 is likely a read error. V is TRBV11-2 and J is TRBJ2-2; 11 nucleotides agree with TRBD2. This CDR3 spans 15 amino acids. Losses at the gene ends were 3 bases for V and 6 bases for J; bases not matched to a gene: 3. Per the germline V gene, CDR1 is SGHAT and CDR2 is FQNNGV. The CDR3 nucleotides read TGTGCCAGCAGCTTGAATAGCGGGAGGGCCGGGGAGCTGTTTCTT. Translating gives CASSLNSGRAGELFL.

This clonotype showed up many times. The chain combines TRBV6-5 with TRBJ2-2; D unclear. Germline CDR1 reads MNHEY; CDR2 reads SVGAGI. V was cut by 2 bases and J by 2 bases, with 0 bases left in between. This CDR3 has 12 amino acids. CDR3 DNA: TGTGCCAGCAGTTACAACACCGGGGAGCTGTTTTTT. This translates into CASSYNTGELFF.

Many counts were recorded for this clonotype. J is TRBJ2-3 and V is TRBV7-8; D not resolved. The CDR3 is 17 residues long. The germline CDR1 and CDR2 sequences are SGHVS and FQNEAQ. V was cut by 0 bases and J by 2 bases, with 15 bases left in between. In nucleotides, the CDR3 is TGTGCCAGCAGCTTAGCGGGCCTGAAACCGAACACAGATACGCAGTATTTT. Its protein is CASSLAGLKPNTDTQYF.

The chain couples TRBV6-1 to TRBJ1-6; D remains unclear. Per the germline V gene, CDR1 is MNHNS and CDR2 is SASEGT. This CDR3 region has 14 residues. V gave up 3 bases and J gave up 5 bases, with 8 bases separating them. For the CDR3, the DNA is TGTGCCAGCAGTGATGGCAGACATAATTCACCCCTCCACTTT. It specifies CASSDGRHNSPLHF.

The V call is TRBV6-5, the J call TRBJ2-3; D gene ambiguous. V lost 0 bases and J 5 bases, leaving 6 bases between the germline ends. Germline lookup yields CDR1 MNHEY and CDR2 SVGAGI. The CDR3 length is 13 residues. The CDR3 loop is CASSYSYRDTQYF. As DNA, the CDR3 is TGTGCCAGCAGTTACTCGTATAGAGATACGCAGTATTTT.

J is TRBJ2-1 and V is TRBV28, with D perhaps assigned TRBD1 or TRBD2 (5 bases each). The V gene lost 6 bases and the J gene lost 3 bases, with 24 bases spanning the gap. There are 18 residues in the CDR3. CDR1 and CDR2 from the germline V gene are MDHEN and SYDVKM. The CDR3 DNA sequence: TGTGCCAGCAGCACACCCGTCCCTCGAGGGGCGAACTACAATGAGCAGTTCTTC. Amino acid sequence: CASSTPVPRGANYNEQFF.

This clonotype was counted between two and nine times. V usage is TRBV29-1 and J usage is TRBJ2-7; possible D gene TRBD1, 6 bases. Per the germline V gene, CDR1 is SQVTM and CDR2 is ANQGSEA. Trimming took 7 bases from V and 5 from J, leaving 15 bases between them. This CDR3 comprises 12 residues. In DNA form, the CDR3 reads TGCAGCGCCGGGACCTGGGACAACGAGCAGTACTTC. The encoded protein is CSAGTWDNEQYF.

This clonotype showed up many times. The chain couples TRBV2 to TRBJ2-4; TRBD2 agrees at 7 bases. Germline assignment: CDR1 SNHLY and CDR2 FYNNEI. The CDR3 loop spans 14 amino acids. V gave up 5 bases and J gave up 0 bases; unmatched junction bases: 1. The chain's CDR3 is CASSIAGAKNIQYF. The CDR3 DNA reads as TGTGCCAGCAGTATAGCGGGAGCCAAAAACATTCAGTACTTC.

The rearrangement uses TRBV5-1 and TRBJ2-1; 8 nucleotides line up with TRBD1. CDR1 is SGHRS and CDR2 is YFSETQ in the germline V gene. The CDR3 runs 14 residues. The J segment lost 5 bases and the V segment lost 4 bases, leaving 5 bases of the junction unmatched. CDR3 in DNA: TGCGCCAGCAGCACCGGGACAGGTCACAATGAGCAGTTCTTC. Translation gives CASSTGTGHNEQFF.

This clonotype has a count of ten or more. The chain joins TRBV4-1 to TRBJ2-1; no firm D call. The germline V and J ends were trimmed by 5 bases and 8 bases, with 13 bases remaining between them. The CDR3 contains 13 residues. Germline loops: CDR1 MGHRA, CDR2 YSYEKL. CDR3: CASSALGGDEQFF. The DNA of the CDR3 is TGCGCCAGCAGCGCCCTCGGTGGGGATGAGCAGTTCTTC.

In DNA, the CDR3 is TGTGCCAGCAGCTACGGACAGGGAGGATTGACTGAAGCTTTCTTT. Protein sequence: CASSYGQGGLTEAFF. The gene calls are TRBV7-2 and TRBJ1-1, with 8 nucleotides matching TRBD1. V was pared by 4 bases and J by 5 bases, with 9 bases of the junction left unmatched. The germline CDR1 and CDR2 sequences are SGHTA and FQGNSA. The CDR3 is made up of 15 amino acids. Full variable domain (rest looked up from reference TRBV7-2 and TRBJ1-1): GAGVSQSPSNKVTEKGKDVELRCDPISGHTALYWYRQSLGQGLEFLIYFQGNSAPDKSGLPSDRFSAERTGGSVSTLTIQRTQQEDSAVYLCASSYGQGGLTEAFFGQGTRLTVV.

This chain links TRBV7-2 with TRBJ2-5; 7 bases map to TRBD2. After removal of 3 bases from V and 2 bases from J, the junction contained 6 bases not matched to a gene. The germline CDR1 and CDR2 sequences are SGHTA and FQGNSA. This CDR3 is built from 15 residues. The CDR3 DNA is TGTGCCAGCAGCTTCTTGACTAGCCGGCAAGAGACCCAGTACTTC. This sequence encodes CASSFLTSRQETQYF.

The sample holds a few counts of this clonotype. The chain recombines TRBV28 with TRBJ2-2, with 13 bases that match TRBD2. Trimming cost V 6 bases and J 0 bases; bases outside gene matches: 16. The CDR3 totals 21 residues. The germline V gene encodes CDR1 MDHEN and CDR2 SYDVKM. For the CDR3, the DNA is TGTGCCAGCAGCCTAATGGGGCTTGGGACTAGCGGGGTCGCGAACACCGGGGAGCTGTTTTTT. As protein: CASSLMGLGTSGVANTGELFF.

The sample holds many counts of this clonotype. The V gene is TRBV9, the J gene TRBJ2-3; possibly TRBD2 for D (7 bases). Germline loops: CDR1 SGDLS, CDR2 YYNGEE. The CDR3 contains 16 residues. The V gene lost 0 bases and the J gene lost 1 base, with 12 bases spanning the gap. CDR3: CASSVAGRGRTDTQYF. CDR3 sequence (DNA): TGTGCCAGCAGCGTAGCTGGGCGGGGGCGCACAGATACGCAGTATTTT.

This clonotype has a count of ten or more. The chain has TRBV19 and TRBJ2-3; D assignment may be TRBD1 or TRBD2 (6 bases each). Trimming removed 4 bases at V and 1 base at J, with 9 bases between. The germline CDR1 and CDR2 sequences are LNHDA and SQIVND (reference sequence). CDR3 length: 14 residues. The CDR3 nucleotides are TGTGCCAGTAGTACGGGGGCCCGCACAGATACGCAGTATTTT. Residues: CASSTGARTDTQYF.

This clonotype has a count of ten or more. The chain carries TRBV6-5 and TRBJ1-2; TRBD1 might be the D (6 bases). CDR3 length equals 15 residues. From germline, CDR1 is MNHEY and CDR2 SVGAGI. V gave up 2 bases and J gave up 10 bases, with 20 bases separating them. The CDR3 coding sequence is TGTGCCAGCAGTTACGTTTTTACCCCTGGGGGCTACTACACCTTC. It translates to CASSYVFTPGGYYTF.

This clonotype was counted at least ten times. V usage is TRBV4-1 and J usage is TRBJ2-2; TRBD2 aligns across 7 bases. V lost 1 base, J lost 9 bases, and 11 bases stayed unmatched. CDR1 and CDR2 from the germline V gene are MGHRA and YSYEKL. The CDR3 loop spans 16 amino acids. CDR3 sequence (DNA): TGCGCCAGCAGCCAAGTGGGGGACTACCCACGGCGGGAGCTGTTTTTT. This gives the protein CASSQVGDYPRRELFF.

This clonotype was detected many times. The chain uses TRBV9 and TRBJ2-3; D ambiguous. Trimming removed 2 bases at V and 4 bases at J, with 8 bases between. The length of the CDR3 is 13 residues. In germline, CDR1 is SGDLS, CDR2 YYNGEE. The CDR3 region has the DNA TGTGCCAGCAGCGTGACAACTTCAGATACGCAGTATTTT. This gives the protein CASSVTTSDTQYF.

The chain combines TRBV7-2 with TRBJ2-1; the match to TRBD2 covers 10 bases. CDR3 length: 15 amino acids. Germline V gene sequence: CDR1 SGHTA, CDR2 FQGNSA. J was trimmed by 2 bases and V by 4 bases; bases with no gene match: 2. The CDR3: CASSSTSGTYNEQFF. The CDR3 nucleotides read TGTGCCAGCAGCTCTACTAGCGGGACCTACAATGAGCAGTTCTTC.

The J gene is TRBJ2-7, the V gene TRBV3-1; D possibly matches TRBD1 or TRBD2 (6 bases each). The CDR3 runs 16 residues. V lost 0 bases to trimming and J lost 4 bases, with 16 bases between them. Germline CDR1 LGHDT, CDR2 YNNKEL (reference sequence). The CDR3 sequence is CASSQDVSGAPYEQYF. The CDR3 bases are TGTGCCAGCAGCCAAGATGTATCGGGGGCACCATACGAGCAGTACTTC.

The J gene is TRBJ2-1, the V gene TRBV14; D gene ambiguous. Trimming left V 1 base short and J 5 bases short, with 6 bases between. This CDR3 contains 13 residues. Germline assignment: CDR1 SGHDN and CDR2 FVKESK. CDR3 loop: CASSQVPDNEQFF. For the CDR3, the DNA is TGTGCCAGCAGCCAAGTTCCAGACAATGAGCAGTTCTTC.

This clonotype was detected ten times or more. The rearrangement joins TRBV28 to TRBJ1-1, with 8 bases fitting TRBD1. V dropped 3 bases and J dropped 4; count of bases not matched to a gene: 10. Per the germline V gene, CDR1 is MDHEN and CDR2 is SYDVKM. The CDR3 covers 16 residues. This CDR3 is CASSFSSVQGGTEAFF. The CDR3 bases are TGTGCCAGCAGTTTCTCCTCGGTACAGGGGGGCACTGAAGCTTTCTTT.

This clonotype appeared many times. This chain joins TRBV2 and TRBJ2-5; 7 bases map to TRBD1. The germline V gene encodes CDR1 SNHLY and CDR2 FYNNEI. This CDR3 spans 14 amino acids. V was pared by 6 bases and J by 0 bases, with 4 bases of the junction left unmatched. CDR3 bases: TGTGCCAGCAGAGAGACAGGGCACCAAGAGACCCAGTACTTC. It yields the protein CASRETGHQETQYF. The full variable domain, in which reference TRBV2 and TRBJ2-5 provide the parts outside the CDR3, is EPEVTQTPSHQVTQMGQEVILRCVPISNHLYFYWYRQILGQKVEFLVSFYNNEISEKSEIFDDQFSVERPDGSNFTLKIRSTKLEDSAMYFCASRETGHQETQYFGPGTRLLVL.

The sample holds many counts of this clonotype. This chain joins TRBV11-2 and TRBJ1-6; maybe TRBD1 (6 bases). V lost 3 bases and J 8 bases, leaving 14 bases between the germline ends. CDR1 SGHAT and CDR2 FQNNGV come from the germline V gene. CDR3 length: 15 residues. The CDR3 nucleotides read TGTGCCAGCAGCTTCCAGACAGGACCTTATTCACCCCTCCACTTT. Translation: CASSFQTGPYSPLHF. Looking up the rest from reference TRBV11-2 and TRBJ1-6 gives the full variable domain: EAGVAQSPRYKIIEKRQSVAFWCNPISGHATLYWYQQILGQGPKLLIQFQNNGVVDDSQLPKDRFSAERLKGVDSTLKIQPAKLEDSAVYLCASSFQTGPYSPLHFGNGTRLTVT.